Presented here are 11 T cell receptor beta chains from one specimen sequenced in a study of OX40 agonist ivuxolimab in advanced cancers. The method was immunoSEQ multiplex PCR; TCRdb's version includes in-frame clones alone and lacks a portion of them. Of approximately 96,000 clones detected, around 91% appear once; the ten largest clones hold about 1.5%. The sequenced sample was CD4+ or CD8+ T cells sorted from blood, obtained in a trial of the OX40 agonist ivuxolimab. The receptors here all came from an adult with an advanced solid tumor such as melanoma, head and neck, liver or kidney cancer.

This clone appeared once. The genes are TRBV7-2 and TRBJ2-5, with 14 bases identical to TRBD2. The J call may be in error: the DNA end matches TRBJ2-7 better. Germline loops: CDR1 SGHTA, CDR2 FQGNSA. This CDR3 comprises 16 residues. The CDR3 DNA follows: TGTGCCAGCAGCTCGGCGGGACTAGCGGGAGTCGACGAGCAGTACTTC. Protein product: CASSSAGLAGVDEQYF.

The J gene is TRBJ2-2, the V gene TRBV10-2; the D gene is possibly TRBD2 (8 bases). Deletions cut 3 bases from V and 4 bases from J, with 27 bases between. From germline, CDR1 is WSHSY and CDR2 SAAADI. The CDR3 extends over 20 amino acids. CDR3 sequence reads: CASSDSGTAFGLASTGELFF. CDR3 DNA: TGCGCCAGCAGTGATAGCGGGACAGCCTTTGGATTGGCCAGCACCGGGGAGCTGTTTTTT.

The chain employs TRBV6-5 and TRBJ2-7; 9 bases line up with TRBD1. V lost 2 bases to trimming and J lost 3 bases; unmatched junction nucleotides: 5. This CDR3 region has 15 residues. Per the germline V gene, CDR1 is MNHEY and CDR2 is SVGAGI. CDR3: CASSYRGQGVYEQYF. CDR3 bases: TGTGCCAGCAGTTACCGGGGACAGGGAGTCTACGAGCAGTACTTC.

The chain recombines TRBV7-2 with TRBJ1-4; 8 bases map to TRBD1. V was pared by 6 bases and J by 3 bases, with 15 bases of the junction left unmatched. This CDR3 is 18 amino acids long. In germline, CDR1 is SGHTA, CDR2 FQGNSA. For the CDR3, the DNA is TGTGCCAGCAGAAGATTCCCGGACAGGGAGTCCTCTAATGAAAAACTGTTTTTT. Amino acid sequence: CASRRFPDRESSNEKLFF.

DNA for the CDR3: TGTGCCAGCAGCTTAGGGATACAGGGGGCGGAGACCCAGTACTTC. Protein sequence: CASSLGIQGAETQYF. V usage is TRBV7-4 and J usage is TRBJ2-5; TRBD1 matches 9 bases. The junction had 5 bases not matched to a gene; V was cut back by 1 base and J by 5 bases. The CDR3 spans 15 residues. The germline gives CDR1 SGHVT, CDR2 SQSDAQ.

The chain couples TRBV5-4 to TRBJ2-5; TRBD2 might be the D (6 bases). Germline CDR1 reads SGHNT; CDR2 reads YYREEE (reference sequence). The CDR3 contains 15 residues. V lost 2 bases and J lost 4, with 15 bases in between. The CDR3 DNA is TGTGCCAGCAGCTTATCCGCTAGCGTTGTAGAGACCCAGTACTTC. Its translation: CASSLSASVVETQYF.

The V and J genes are TRBV14 and TRBJ2-5; D might be TRBD2 (5 bases). Germline values: CDR1 SGHDN, CDR2 FVKESK. The CDR3 runs 13 residues. V lost 5 bases and J 5 bases, leaving 12 bases between the germline ends. CDR3: CASSMGRGETQYF. In nucleotides, the CDR3 is TGTGCCAGCAGCATGGGTAGAGGGGAGACCCAGTACTTC.

The rearrangement joins TRBV7-3 to TRBJ2-1; D gene ambiguous. In germline, CDR1 is SGHTA, CDR2 FQGTGA. V lost 6 bases to trimming and J lost 8 bases, with 14 bases between them. The CDR3 is 13 amino acids. The CDR3 sequence is CASSLGRADEQFF. CDR3 coding DNA: TGTGCCAGCAGTTTAGGAAGGGCGGATGAGCAGTTCTTC.

This clone was seen more than once but under ten times. This chain connects TRBV7-9 to TRBJ2-7; D is unresolved. The V gene lost 4 bases and the J gene lost 6 bases, with 7 bases spanning the gap. This CDR3 region has 11 residues. The V gene's germline CDR1 is SEHNR and CDR2 FQNEAQ (reference sequence). The CDR3 reads CASSSIFEQYF. The CDR3 DNA sequence: TGTGCCAGCAGCTCAATTTTCGAGCAGTACTTC.

The CDR3 is CASMRVFGASYEQYF. The CDR3 DNA is TGTGCCAGCATGCGGGTCTTTGGGGCATCCTACGAGCAGTACTTC. This chain links TRBV9 with TRBJ2-7; D is possibly TRBD1 or TRBD2 (5 bases each). CDR1 and CDR2 from the germline V gene are SGDLS and YYNGEE. This CDR3 comprises 15 residues. V dropped 6 bases and J dropped 1 base, with 17 bases sitting between them.

This chain joins TRBV6-6 and TRBJ1-1; no firm D call. V was shortened by 5 bases and J by 5 bases, with 12 bases between the two germline ends. Germline V gives CDR1 MNHNY, CDR2 SVGAGI (reference sequence). The CDR3 runs to 13 residues. CDR3 amino acids: CASSLEGRTEAFF. The CDR3 region has the DNA TGTGCCAGCAGTCTAGAAGGGCGGACTGAAGCTTTCTTT.